The 16 T cell receptor beta chains reported below all come from one sample, sequenced in a study of response to subunit inactivated influenza vaccine. TCRdb itself ran the RT-PCR reads through MiXCR, one entry per CDR3 protein. The data contain more than 550,000 distinct CDR3 sequences, 10% to 15% of them singletons. Sequencing used PBMCs from blood, obtained on the day of vaccination. All receptors come from a man aged 50-59 years who received an inactivated influenza vaccine.

This chain uses TRBV5-1 with TRBJ2-5, with 7 bases fitting TRBD2. Germline values: CDR1 SGHRS, CDR2 YFSETQ. There are 13 residues in the CDR3. The trim removed 4 bases at V and 4 bases at J, leaving 4 bases unmatched. The CDR3 is CASSRRGSETQYF. The CDR3 DNA is TGCGCCAGCAGCCGGCGGGGGTCAGAGACCCAGTACTTC.

For the CDR3, the DNA is TGTGCCACCAGCAGAGACAGGGTATACTATGGCTACACCTTC. Protein: CATSRDRVYYGYTF. The chain is built from TRBV15 and TRBJ1-2; D perhaps matches TRBD1 (5 bases). V was shortened by 0 bases and J by 3 bases, with 8 bases between the two germline ends. Germline loops: CDR1 LNHNV, CDR2 YYDKDF (reference sequence). The CDR3 sequence is 14 residues long.

This sequence joins TRBV12-3 or TRBV12-4 and TRBJ2-1; D is possibly TRBD1 (5 bases). Trimming left V 6 bases short and J 7 bases short, with 16 bases between. The CDR3 sequence is 14 residues long. CDR3 sequence: CASRPGSESNEQFF. CDR3 in DNA: TGTGCCAGCAGGCCAGGGTCTGAGAGTAATGAGCAGTTCTTC.

This clonotype was seen more than once but under ten times. The rearrangement uses TRBV15 and TRBJ2-7; D remains unclear. The CDR3 runs 11 residues. In germline, CDR1 is LNHNV, CDR2 YYDKDF (reference sequence). Trimming cost V 8 bases and J 1 base, with 6 bases left between them. This chain's CDR3 is CATGSSYEQYF. The CDR3 DNA follows: TGTGCCACCGGCTCTTCCTACGAGCAGTACTTC. Together with reference TRBV15 and TRBJ2-7, the CDR3 gives the full variable domain: DAMVIQNPRYQVTQFGKPVTLSCSQTLNHNVMYWYQQKSSQAPKLLFHYYDKDFNNEADTPDNFQSRRPNTSFCFLDIRSPGLGDTAMYLCATGSSYEQYFGPGTRLTVT.

DNA for the CDR3: TGTGCCAGCAGACACGCGATTCAAAACAATGAGCAGTTCTTC. Residues: CASRHAIQNNEQFF. The J gene is TRBJ2-1, the V gene TRBV6-1, with D uncertain. Trimming took off 6 bases at V and 5 bases at J, with 14 bases between the two ends. The CDR3 covers 14 residues. Germline CDR1 is MNHNS and CDR2 is SASEGT.

This clonotype was seen more than once but under ten times. The rearrangement links TRBV4-3 to TRBJ2-5; 12 positions match TRBD2. Per the germline V gene, CDR1 is LGHNA and CDR2 is YSLEER. The V segment lost 5 bases and the J segment 4 bases; nucleotides outside the gene matches: 5. This CDR3 contains 15 residues. CDR3 amino acids: CASSARTSGAETQYF. CDR3 DNA: TGCGCCAGCAGCGCCCGGACTAGCGGGGCAGAGACCCAGTACTTC.

This clonotype was picked up many times. This chain connects TRBV4-3 to TRBJ1-5; D unclear. V lost 1 base and J 8 bases, leaving 9 bases between the germline ends. This CDR3 spans 13 amino acids. Germline V gene lookup returns CDR1 LGHNA and CDR2 YSLEER. CDR3 nucleotide sequence: TGCGCCAGCAGCCAAGGGGTCTGGGAGCCCCAGCATTTT. Protein product: CASSQGVWEPQHF.

This clonotype was seen only a few times. This sequence joins TRBV19 and TRBJ2-7, with 9 bases matching TRBD1. V was pared by 4 bases and J by 3 bases, with 7 bases of the junction left unmatched. Looked up from germline, CDR1 is LNHDA and CDR2 is SQIVND (reference sequence). The CDR3 is made up of 15 amino acids. The DNA for the CDR3 is TGTGCCAGTAGTAGAACCCGACAGGGGGACTACGAGCAGTACTTC. This translates into CASSRTRQGDYEQYF.

This clonotype was picked up many times. This chain uses TRBV15 with TRBJ2-7; the D gene is possibly TRBD2 (7 bases). The ends were cut back, 5 bases at V and 2 bases at J, with 16 bases in the middle. The CDR3 is made up of 15 amino acids. Germline lookup yields CDR1 LNHNV and CDR2 YYDKDF (reference sequence). CDR3 protein: CATSLTPGGTYEQYF. The CDR3 nucleotides read TGTGCCACCAGCCTAACTCCGGGGGGCACCTACGAGCAGTACTTC.

This clonotype was counted between two and nine times. V and J are TRBV24-1 and TRBJ1-2, with D unresolved. CDR1 and CDR2 from the germline V gene are KGHDR and SFDVKD. This CDR3 is built from 14 residues. V lost 0 bases and J 1 base, leaving 5 bases between the germline ends. The CDR3 sequence: CATSDLSRNYGYTF. DNA of the CDR3: TGTGCCACCAGTGATTTGTCCCGTAACTATGGCTACACCTTC.

The table lists this clonotype with many counts. The V call is TRBV20-1, the J call TRBJ2-7; 7 bases fit TRBD2. Germline trimming cut 0 bases from V and 0 bases from J; bases unmatched to any gene: 8. Germline CDR1 DFQATT, CDR2 SNEGSKA (reference sequence). This CDR3 is built from 16 residues. Here the CDR3 reads CSARDFQRDLSYEQYF. CDR3 nucleotides: TGCAGTGCTAGAGATTTTCAGCGGGACCTCTCCTACGAGCAGTACTTC.

J is TRBJ2-7 and V is TRBV7-2, with 7 bases that match TRBD2. The CDR3 totals 14 residues. With V trimmed by 2 bases and J by 3 bases, 4 bases remained unmatched. Germline-derived CDR1 and CDR2 are SGHTA and FQGNSA. CDR3 residues: CASSLPSGDYEQYF. DNA for the CDR3: TGTGCCAGCAGCTTACCTAGCGGCGACTACGAGCAGTACTTC.

This clonotype has more than one count but fewer than ten. This chain connects TRBV20-1 to TRBJ2-3; D is possibly TRBD2 (6 bases). The CDR3 loop spans 14 amino acids. V dropped 2 bases and J dropped 9 bases, with 18 bases sitting between them. Germline values: CDR1 DFQATT, CDR2 SNEGSKA (reference sequence). The CDR3 nucleotides are TGCAGTGCTAGACCCATGGGACTTGCCGGGACGCAGTATTTT. This codes for CSARPMGLAGTQYF.

The chain uses TRBV2 and TRBJ2-5, with 9 nucleotides matching TRBD1. The CDR3 contains 15 residues. With V trimmed by 6 bases and J by 7 bases, 12 bases remained unmatched. Germline assignment: CDR1 SNHLY and CDR2 FYNNEI. CDR3 region: CASSPPGTGRGTQYF. For the CDR3, the DNA is TGTGCCAGCAGCCCCCCCGGGACAGGGAGGGGGACCCAGTACTTC.

This clonotype was observed a few times. The chain combines TRBV15 with TRBJ2-6, with 11 positions matching TRBD1. With 8 bases clipped from V and 2 bases from J, the junction kept 5 bases outside the gene matches. This CDR3 spans 16 amino acids. CDR1 LNHNV and CDR2 YYDKDF come from the germline V gene (reference sequence). The CDR3 DNA is TGTGCCACCGTCGGGACAGGGGGACCTGGGGCCAACGTCCTGACTTTC. Its protein product is CATVGTGGPGANVLTF.

This clonotype was seen only a few times. The chain recombines TRBV5-1 with TRBJ2-3, with 10 bases identical to TRBD1. This CDR3 has 14 amino acids. The V and J ends lost 3 bases and 5 bases, in that order; junction bases with no gene match: 3. CDR1 is SGHRS and CDR2 is YFSETQ in the germline V gene. CDR3 DNA sequence: TGCGCCAGCAGCTCGGACAGGGGGATAGATACGCAGTATTTT. Its protein product is CASSSDRGIDTQYF. Variable domain in full (rest from reference TRBV5-1 and TRBJ2-3): KAGVTQTPRYLIKTRGQQVTLSCSPISGHRSVSWYQQTPGQGLQFLFEYFSETQRNKGNFPGRFSGRQFSNSRSEMNVSTLELGDSALYLCASSSDRGIDTQYFGPGTRLTVL.